One sample yielded the 26 T cell receptor beta chains listed below, sequenced in a study of STAT5B mutations in CD4+ large granular lymphocyte leukemia. Profiled with immunoSEQ multiplex PCR; TCRdb holds only in-frame clones, not every one. The profile shows about 40,000 clones, approximately 80% of them singletons. Sequenced sample: CD4+ T cells from blood buffy coats. These receptors were collected from a human donor in good health.

The chain uses TRBV5-1 and TRBJ2-5; D gene ambiguous. V lost 0 bases to trimming and J lost 0 bases, with 9 bases between them. Germline V gene lookup returns CDR1 SGHRS and CDR2 YFSETQ. The CDR3 sequence is 15 residues long. CDR3 DNA sequence: TGCGCCAGCAGCTTGGAACAGTTGTACCAAGAGACCCAGTACTTC. Amino acids: CASSLEQLYQETQYF.

This chain joins TRBV19 and TRBJ2-2; D is possibly TRBD1 (6 bases). Germline V gene data show CDR1 as LNHDA and CDR2 as SQIVND (reference sequence). V gave up 1 base and J gave up 4 bases, with 13 bases separating them. The length of the CDR3 is 16 residues. The CDR3 DNA sequence: TGTGCCAGTAGTATAGCCCTAGGACAGCCCACCGGGGAGCTGTTTTTT. This sequence encodes CASSIALGQPTGELFF.

The chain links TRBV4-1 to TRBJ2-5, with unresolved D. The CDR3 is 16 amino acids. Germline V gene data show CDR1 as MGHRA and CDR2 as YSYEKL. Trimming stripped 5 bases from V and 5 bases from J, with 21 bases between. This chain's CDR3 is CASSENKNGVTETQYF. As DNA, the CDR3 is TGCGCCAGCAGCGAGAATAAAAATGGGGTCACGGAGACCCAGTACTTC.

CDR3 DNA: TGTGCCAGCTCACCAAATCCGATGTACAGGGGATCAACTAATGAAAAACTGTTTTTT. Translating gives CASSPNPMYRGSTNEKLFF. The chain has TRBV18 and TRBJ1-4; 7 bases line up with TRBD1. Germline V gene sequence: CDR1 KGHSH, CDR2 LQKENI. The trim removed 2 bases at V and 0 bases at J, leaving 12 bases unmatched. CDR3 length: 19 residues. The variable domain in full, with the rest retrieved from reference TRBV18 and TRBJ1-4, is NAGVMQNPRHLVRRRGQEARLRCSPMKGHSHVYWYRQLPEEGLKFMVYLQKENIIDESGMPKERFSAEFPKEGPSILRIQQVVRGDSAAYFCASSPNPMYRGSTNEKLFFGSGTQLSVL.

The chain recombines TRBV29-1 with TRBJ1-2, with 7 nucleotides matching TRBD1. Unmatched junction bases numbered 5, after V lost 3 bases and J lost 4 bases. This CDR3 region has 13 residues. CDR1 SQVTM and CDR2 ANQGSEA come from the germline V gene. CDR3 bases: TGCAGCGTTGATCTAGGGGGCAGCTATGGCTACACCTTC. Translation gives CSVDLGGSYGYTF.

The chain recombines TRBV28 with TRBJ2-6, with D possibly being TRBD1 (7 bases). V dropped 0 bases and J dropped 0 bases, with 15 bases sitting between them. Germline V gives CDR1 MDHEN, CDR2 SYDVKM. The CDR3 is 19 residues long. DNA for the CDR3: TGTGCCAGCAGTTTATGGGCGGGACAGACGCCCTCTGGGGCCAACGTCCTGACTTTC. It translates to CASSLWAGQTPSGANVLTF.

The rearrangement uses TRBV2 and TRBJ1-1; D remains unclear. The CDR3 totals 17 residues. Germline CDR1 and CDR2: SNHLY and FYNNEI. V was cut by 2 bases and J by 1 base, with 17 bases left in between. DNA of the CDR3: TGTGCCAGCAGTGAACCGGCAGACAACCAAAGGAACACTGAAGCTTTCTTT. It translates to CASSEPADNQRNTEAFF.

The chain uses TRBV19 and TRBJ1-2; 7 bases agree with TRBD1. The CDR3 loop spans 14 amino acids. In germline, CDR1 is LNHDA, CDR2 SQIVND (reference sequence). J gave up 7 bases and V 5 bases, and 10 bases lay outside the gene matches. This CDR3 reads CASSQGGAIAGYTF. CDR3 coding DNA: TGTGCCAGTAGTCAAGGGGGCGCGATTGCTGGCTACACCTTC.

CDR3 bases: TGTGCCAGCAGCTTGGTCCCCGGACTAGCGGGAGCTTCAGATACGCAGTATTTT. The encoded protein is CASSLVPGLAGASDTQYF. The rearrangement links TRBV5-8 to TRBJ2-3; 13 bases are shared with TRBD2. Germline CDR1 is SGHTS and CDR2 is YDEGEE. V was pared by 0 bases and J by 4 bases, with 8 bases of the junction left unmatched. The CDR3 contains 18 residues. Combining the CDR3 with reference TRBV5-8 and TRBJ2-3 gives the whole variable domain EAGVTQSPTHLIKTRGQQATLRCSPISGHTSVYWYQQALGLGLQFLLWYDEGEERNRGNFPPRFSGRQFPNYSSELNVNALELEDSALYLCASSLVPGLAGASDTQYFGPGTRLTVL.

The rearrangement joins TRBV9 to TRBJ2-5; weak D call: TRBD2 (6 bases). Trimming left V 4 bases short and J 2 bases short, with 12 bases between. The CDR3 runs 14 residues. Germline V gene data show CDR1 as SGDLS and CDR2 as YYNGEE. This CDR3 reads CASSPGLAQETQYF. The CDR3 coding sequence is TGTGCCAGCAGCCCGGGACTGGCACAAGAGACCCAGTACTTC.

The sample holds one count of this clone. V and J are TRBV7-2 and TRBJ1-1; TRBD1 is a possible D gene (6 bases). The V gene lost 5 bases and the J gene lost 2 bases, with 9 bases spanning the gap. The CDR3 consists of 13 residues. Per the germline V gene, CDR1 is SGHTA and CDR2 is FQGNSA. The CDR3 loop is CASSPGTNTEAFF. The CDR3 coding sequence is TGTGCCAGCAGCCCTGGGACAAACACTGAAGCTTTCTTT.

This clone has only a few counts. The chain has TRBV6-6 and TRBJ1-5; 10 bases match TRBD1. Trimming at V came to 4 bases and at J to 7 bases, leaving 4 bases not matched to a gene. The CDR3 is 14 residues long. From germline, CDR1 is MNHNY and CDR2 SVGAGI (reference sequence). In nucleotides, the CDR3 is TGTGCCAGCAGTTCCGGGACAGGGGTGCAGCCCCAGCATTTT. Its protein product is CASSSGTGVQPQHF.

The chain uses TRBV30 and TRBJ2-4; no firm D call. Trimming cost V 2 bases and J 8 bases, with 13 bases left between them. Germline V lookup: CDR1 GTSNPN, CDR2 SVGIG (reference sequence). This CDR3 has 13 residues. The CDR3 region has the DNA TGTGCCTGGAGTCCGGGTGTGGCGGACATTCAGTACTTC. It encodes CAWSPGVADIQYF.

The chain has TRBV11-2 and TRBJ2-5, with D possibly TRBD2 on 6 matching bases. Germline-derived CDR1 and CDR2 are SGHAT and FQNNGV. Trimming took off 4 bases at V and 2 bases at J, with 11 bases between the two ends. The CDR3 consists of 14 residues. The CDR3 nucleotides read TGTGCCAGCAGCTCCCAGGGACTTCAAGAGACCCAGTACTTC. Its translation: CASSSQGLQETQYF.

This chain connects TRBV19 to TRBJ1-5; no definite D call. Germline V CDR1 and CDR2: LNHDA, SQIVND (reference sequence). Deletions cut 5 bases from V and 1 base from J, with 3 bases between. The CDR3 loop spans 12 amino acids. The CDR3, as DNA: TGTGCCAGTAGTGCCAGCAATCAGCCCCAGCATTTT. Translation: CASSASNQPQHF.

The chain uses TRBV5-1 and TRBJ2-2; 7 bases agree with TRBD2. Germline V gene data show CDR1 as SGHRS and CDR2 as YFSETQ. This CDR3 region has 15 residues. Losses at the gene ends were 4 bases for V and 3 bases for J; bases not matched to a gene: 6. In DNA form, the CDR3 reads TGCGCCAGCAGCCCTTCAGCGGGATACACCGGGGAGCTGTTTTTT. It yields the protein CASSPSAGYTGELFF.

The V and J genes are TRBV9 and TRBJ2-7, with D possibly matching TRBD2 (5 bases). The CDR3 is made up of 15 amino acids. Trimming removed 0 bases at V and 5 bases at J, with 15 bases between. The germline V gene has CDR1 SGDLS and CDR2 YYNGEE. The CDR3 loop is CASSVGGEALHEQYF. CDR3 DNA sequence: TGTGCCAGCAGCGTAGGGGGAGAGGCGCTGCACGAGCAGTACTTC.

The CDR3 is CATSRDRENIQYF. In DNA, the CDR3 is TGTGCCACCAGCAGAGACAGGGAGAACATTCAGTACTTC. This chain connects TRBV15 to TRBJ2-4; tentatively, D is TRBD1 or TRBD2 (5 bases each). The germline CDR1 and CDR2 sequences are LNHNV and YYDKDF (reference sequence). The V end lost 0 bases, the J end lost 7 bases, and 7 bases lay between the germline ends. The CDR3 runs 13 residues.

This clone was seen more than once but under ten times. The chain recombines TRBV27 with TRBJ1-2; the match to TRBD1 covers 7 bases. Trimming cost V 6 bases and J 5 bases; bases outside gene matches: 9. The CDR3 has 14 amino acids. In germline, CDR1 is MNHEY, CDR2 SMNVEV (reference sequence). The CDR3 DNA follows: TGTGCCAGCAGGGGATGGGGGACAGAATATGGCTACACCTTC. It encodes CASRGWGTEYGYTF.

J is TRBJ2-3 and V is TRBV10-3; TRBD2 matches 13 bases. Germline V gene sequence: CDR1 ENHRY, CDR2 SYGVKD. CDR3 size: 15 residues. The V gene end was trimmed by 6 bases and the J gene end by 4 bases; junction bases not matched to a gene: 4. The CDR3 DNA is TGTGCCATCAGAGGGACTAGCGGGGCGTCAGATACGCAGTATTTT. Its translation is CAIRGTSGASDTQYF.

This clone was observed a single time. The chain couples TRBV28 to TRBJ2-7; perhaps TRBD1 as D (6 bases). Deletions cut 6 bases from V and 3 bases from J, with 18 bases between. Germline CDR1 is MDHEN and CDR2 is SYDVKM. This CDR3 is built from 15 residues. The CDR3 sequence: CASRPFGDNLYEQYF. CDR3 nucleotides: TGTGCCAGCAGACCCTTTGGGGACAACCTCTACGAGCAGTACTTC.

As DNA, the CDR3 is TGTGCCAGCAGCGTGGGCTCAATAACAACTAATGAAAAACTGTTTTTT. It encodes CASSVGSITTNEKLFF. J is TRBJ1-4 and V is TRBV9; no reliable D call. CDR1 and CDR2 (germline): SGDLS, YYNGEE. V gave up 2 bases and J gave up 0 bases, with 11 bases separating them. This CDR3 spans 16 amino acids. Combining the CDR3 with reference TRBV9 and TRBJ1-4 gives the whole variable domain DSGVTQTPKHLITATGQRVTLRCSPRSGDLSVYWYQQSLDQGLQFLIQYYNGEERAKGNILERFSAQQFPDLHSELNLSSLELGDSALYFCASSVGSITTNEKLFFGSGTQLSVL.

The CDR3 DNA follows: TGTGCCAGCAGAATAAGTGCATTGAACACTGAAGCTTTCTTT. Translation gives CASRISALNTEAFF. This chain uses TRBV2 with TRBJ1-1; D is ambiguous. The germline CDR1 and CDR2 sequences are SNHLY and FYNNEI. The CDR3 loop spans 14 amino acids. Trimming pared 6 bases from V and 0 bases from J, leaving 11 bases between.

V is TRBV5-1 and J is TRBJ2-3; 9 nucleotides agree with TRBD2. V lost 1 base and J lost 5; bases outside the gene matches: 8. The germline V gene encodes CDR1 SGHRS and CDR2 YFSETQ. The CDR3 length is 16 residues. CDR3 in amino acids: CASSLRGGRAGDTQYF. The CDR3 DNA reads TGCGCCAGCAGCTTGCGGGGCGGGAGGGCCGGAGATACGCAGTATTTT.

The chain employs TRBV7-3 and TRBJ2-7, with TRBD1 matching 11 bases. Trimming cost V 5 bases and J 3 bases; bases outside gene matches: 3. CDR1 is SGHTA, CDR2 FQGTGA, per germline. CDR3 length: 14 residues. The CDR3 is CASSPGTGGYEQYF. CDR3 sequence (DNA): TGTGCCAGCAGCCCCGGGACAGGGGGCTACGAGCAGTACTTC.

This chain uses TRBV28 with TRBJ2-7; D possibly uses TRBD1 or TRBD2 (5 bases each). The CDR3 has 14 residues. V was trimmed by 6 bases and J by 0 bases, leaving 12 bases between them. Germline CDR1 reads MDHEN; CDR2 reads SYDVKM. CDR3 DNA sequence: TGTGCCAGCAGCCCTACTGGGACCTCCTACGAGCAGTACTTC. The encoded protein is CASSPTGTSYEQYF.